The clone carrying this TCR beta chain was observed a few times. Its antigen is still unknown. This record belongs to a study of blood T cells in healthy people across ages. A second about 6 to 12 cycle PCR used barcoded and J-beta primers. TCRdb called the 5' RACE reads again in MiXCR, with one record for every CDR3 protein. The sample holds 600,000 to 900,000 distinct CDR3 sequences, roughly 24% seen once. Each sample had at least 6 million PBMCs isolated. Overall study findings and caveats: Across the age range, TCR beta diversity per million T cells fell in a roughly linear way. Whereas aged donors had fewer naive CD4+ cells, long-lived donors had more of them and higher diversity.

CDR3 length: 14 amino acids. The V gene end was trimmed by 5 bases and the J gene end by 3 bases; junction bases not matched to a gene: 5. Germline lookup yields CDR1 MDHEN and CDR2 SYDVKM. This sample also appeared in a second study, on T cells of mothers and their children.

The sequencing sample was made of blood. This TCR was sampled from a boy between 10 and 17 years old in good health. J is TRBJ2-7 and V is TRBV28; 9 nucleotides agree with TRBD1. The CDR3: CASSPYRGLYEQYF. The CDR3 DNA is TGTGCCAGCAGTCCCTACAGGGGGCTCTACGAGCAGTACTTC.